Sequencing of this TCR beta chain was carried out in a study of control samples from healthy donors and cancer patients. Generated by immunoSEQ multiplex PCR, the TCRdb table keeps only in-frame clones and is missing some. The sample shows just over 15,000 clones, around 86% of them seen only once. Germline CDR1 reads SGDLS; CDR2 reads YYNGEE. This CDR3 has 16 amino acids. Trimming stripped 3 bases from V and 2 bases from J, with 16 bases between. The sequenced material came from PBMCs. V usage is TRBV9 and J usage is TRBJ2-3; D possibly corresponds to TRBD2 (5 bases). The receptor comes from a woman aged 70-85 years with colorectal cancer. CDR3 bases: TGTGCCAGCAGCGGAACGACTACAAACCCCACAGATACGCAGTATTTT. Amino acids: CASSGTTTNPTDTQYF.